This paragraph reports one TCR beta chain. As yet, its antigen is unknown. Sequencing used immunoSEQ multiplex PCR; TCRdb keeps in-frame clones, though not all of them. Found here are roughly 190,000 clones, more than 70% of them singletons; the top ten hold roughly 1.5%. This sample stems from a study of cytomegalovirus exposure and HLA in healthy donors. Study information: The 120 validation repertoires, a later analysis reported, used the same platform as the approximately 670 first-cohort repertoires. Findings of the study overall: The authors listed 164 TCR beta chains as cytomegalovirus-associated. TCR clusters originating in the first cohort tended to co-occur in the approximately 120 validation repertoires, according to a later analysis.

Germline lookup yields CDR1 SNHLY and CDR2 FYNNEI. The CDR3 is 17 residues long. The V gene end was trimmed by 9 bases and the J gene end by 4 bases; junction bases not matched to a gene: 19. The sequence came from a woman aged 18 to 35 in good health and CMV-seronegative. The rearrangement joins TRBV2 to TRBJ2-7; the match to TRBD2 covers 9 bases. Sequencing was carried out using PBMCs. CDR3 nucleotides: TGTGCCAGTCTCCTGGCGGGAGGGCCCATCGTTCAATACGAGCAGTACTTC. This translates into CASLLAGGPIVQYEQYF.